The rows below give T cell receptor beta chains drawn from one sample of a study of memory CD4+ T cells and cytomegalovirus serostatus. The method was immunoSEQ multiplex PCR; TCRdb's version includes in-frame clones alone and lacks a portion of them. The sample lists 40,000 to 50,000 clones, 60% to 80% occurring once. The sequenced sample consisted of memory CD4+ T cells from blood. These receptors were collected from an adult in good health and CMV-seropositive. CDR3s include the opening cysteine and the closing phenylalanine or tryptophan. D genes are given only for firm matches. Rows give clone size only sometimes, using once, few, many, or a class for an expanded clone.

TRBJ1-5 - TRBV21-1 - TGTGCCAGCAGCGACCCCGGGACACATAGCAATCAGCCCCAGCATTTT CASSDPGTHSNQPQHF
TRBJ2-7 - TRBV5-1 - TGCGCCAGCAGCTTAAGTGCGCAGGATAGCTACGAGCAGTACTTC CASSLSAQDSYEQYF
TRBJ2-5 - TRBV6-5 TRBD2 TGTGCCAGCAGGACAAAACTCGGGGGGGCGGAGACCCAGTACTTC CASRTKLGGAETQYF
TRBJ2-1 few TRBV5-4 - TGTGCCAGCAGCCAGCTTAGAGGGACACACAATGAGCAGTTCTTC CASSQLRGTHNEQFF
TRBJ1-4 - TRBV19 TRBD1 TGTGCCAGTAGTGAAAGACAGGGGGCTGAAAAACTGTTTTTT CASSERQGAEKLFF
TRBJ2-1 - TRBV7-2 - TGTGCCAGCAGCTTATTTTCTAGTACCAACTACAATGAGCAGTTCTTC CASSLFSSTNYNEQFF
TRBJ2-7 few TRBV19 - TGTGCCAGTAGTGTCACTAGCAAGTACGAGCAGTACTTC CASSVTSKYEQYF
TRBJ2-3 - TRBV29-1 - TGCAGCGTTGCCCTTTCGGGGGACACAGATACGCAGTATTTT CSVALSGDTDTQYF
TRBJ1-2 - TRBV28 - TGTGCCAGCAGTCCCGGGGGACGGACTTTCTGGGGCTACACCTTC CASSPGGRTFWGYTF
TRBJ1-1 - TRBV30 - TGTGCCTGGAGAAATGGGCCAGGTCGAGGATTTGAAGCTTTCTTT CAWRNGPGRGFEAFF
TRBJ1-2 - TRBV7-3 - TGTGCCAGCAGCTTAATTGGTGGGGATGGCTACACCTTC CASSLIGGDGYTF
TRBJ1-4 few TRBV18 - TGTGCCAGCTCACCGACGGGGGGTGAAAAACTGTTTTTT CASSPTGGEKLFF
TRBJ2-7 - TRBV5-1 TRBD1 TGCGCCAGCAGCTTGGAGGGACAGGGTAAACACGAGCAGTACTTC CASSLEGQGKHEQYF
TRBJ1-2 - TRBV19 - TGTGCCAGTAGCTACCTGAAGGCCGGATCTAACTATGGCTACACCTTC CASSYLKAGSNYGYTF
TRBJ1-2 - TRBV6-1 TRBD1 TGTGCCAGCCAAAGGGACAGGGCTGACTATGGCTACACCTTC CASQRDRADYGYTF
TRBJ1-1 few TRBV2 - TGTGCCAGCAGTGGACTAAACACTGAAGCTTTCTTT CASSGLNTEAFF
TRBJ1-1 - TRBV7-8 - TGTGCCAGCAGCTTAGACCCGGGCACTACTGAAGCTTTCTTT CASSLDPGTTEAFF
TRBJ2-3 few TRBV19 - TGTGCCATTCTGGACCCCTTCACAGATACGCAGTATTTT CAILDPFTDTQYF
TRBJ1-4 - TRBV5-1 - TGCGCCAGCAGCTTGGACGGAGAAACTAATGAAAAACTGTTTTTT CASSLDGETNEKLFF
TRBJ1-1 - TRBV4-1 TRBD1 TGCGCCAGCAGCAGGACAGGGGGCGGTAGGGTGAACACTGAAGCTTTCTTT CASSRTGGGRVNTEAFF
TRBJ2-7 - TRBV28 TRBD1 TGTGCCAGCAGTCTCAGGGGACAGGGGCAATACGAGCAGTACTTC CASSLRGQGQYEQYF
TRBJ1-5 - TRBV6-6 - TGTGCCAGCAGGCAGGGTCCTAGCTCGCCCCAGCATTTT CASRQGPSSPQHF
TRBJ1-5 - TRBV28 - TGTGCCAGCAGTGAGGGGGACGAGCCCCAGCATTTT CASSEGDEPQHF
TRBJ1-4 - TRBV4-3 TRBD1 TGCGCCAGCAGCCAAGAGGGACAGGGGATGGAAAAACTGTTTTTT CASSQEGQGMEKLFF
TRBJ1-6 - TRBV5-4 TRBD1 TGTGCCAGCAGATCCGACAGGGGTAATTCACCCCTCCACTTT CASRSDRGNSPLHF
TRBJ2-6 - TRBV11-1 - TGTGCCAGCAGCTTAGGTGTTGGGGCCAACGTCCTGACTTTC CASSLGVGANVLTF
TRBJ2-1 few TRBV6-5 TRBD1 TGTGCCAGCAGTGTAAGACAGGGTACGCAGTTCTTC CASSVRQGTQFF
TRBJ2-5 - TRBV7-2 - TGTGCCAGCAGCTTAGTTGGCCAGAGGTTGGTGACCCAGTACTTC CASSLVGQRLVTQYF